This record covers a single T cell receptor (beta chain). The sample is drawn from a study of OX40 agonist ivuxolimab in advanced cancers. The assay was immunoSEQ multiplex PCR, and TCRdb's table has in-frame clones only and misses some. The sample yields some 64,000 clones, around 83% seen once. The clonotype comes from an adult with an advanced solid tumor such as melanoma, head and neck, liver or kidney cancer. Source: CD4+ or CD8+ T cells sorted from blood, taken in a trial of the OX40 agonist ivuxolimab.

CDR3 sequence: CAWSGRDRGLSTEAFF. The DNA of the CDR3 is TGTGCCTGGAGTGGACGGGACAGGGGATTGTCGACTGAAGCTTTCTTT. The V and J genes are TRBV30 and TRBJ1-1, with 10 bases that match TRBD1. The CDR3 sequence is 16 residues long. The J segment lost 5 bases and the V segment lost 1 base, leaving 10 bases of the junction unmatched. The germline V gene has CDR1 GTSNPN and CDR2 SVGIG (reference sequence).